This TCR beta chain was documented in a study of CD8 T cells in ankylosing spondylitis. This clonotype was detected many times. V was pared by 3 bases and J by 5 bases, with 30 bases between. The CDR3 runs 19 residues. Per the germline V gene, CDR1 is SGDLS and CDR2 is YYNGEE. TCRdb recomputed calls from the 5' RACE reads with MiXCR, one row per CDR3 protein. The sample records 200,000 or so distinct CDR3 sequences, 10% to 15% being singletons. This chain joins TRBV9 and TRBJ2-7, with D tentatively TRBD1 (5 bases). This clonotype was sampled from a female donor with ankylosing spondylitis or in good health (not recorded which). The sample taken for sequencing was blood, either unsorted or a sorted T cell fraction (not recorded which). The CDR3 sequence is CASSDTMGLPNDSFDEQYF. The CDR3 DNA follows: TGTGCCAGCAGCGATACGATGGGGCTGCCCAACGACTCCTTCGACGAGCAGTACTTC. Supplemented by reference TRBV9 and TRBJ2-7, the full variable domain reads DSGVTQTPKHLITATGQRVTLRCSPRSGDLSVYWYQQSLDQGLQFLIQYYNGEERAKGNILERFSAQQFPDLHSELNLSSLELGDSALYFCASSDTMGLPNDSFDEQYFGPGTRLTVT.